This T cell receptor beta chain was observed in a study of T cells in Graves' hyperthyroidism and ophthalmopathy. Whole-study findings and limits: The blood repertoire included most of the expanded thyroid clonotypes above 0.001.

This clonotype was observed at least ten times. The antigen is not known. The CDR3 contains 16 residues. Germline CDR1 and CDR2: LGHDT and YNNKEL (reference sequence). Trimming took off 2 bases at V and 3 bases at J, with 15 bases between the two ends. TCR beta CDR3 sequences were amplified from RNA transcripts. The primer set for the first-round RT-PCR of the TCR CDR3 was HTBI. TCRdb reprocessed the multiplex PCR reads with MiXCR, giving one entry per CDR3 protein. The sample lists roughly 650,000 distinct CDR3 sequences; more than 15% were seen once. Patients with uncontrolled infections, other autoimmune diseases, pregnancy or lactation were excluded.

Sample: blood. The origin of this receptor is a woman in her thirties or forties with Graves' ophthalmopathy. The chain joins TRBV3-1 to TRBJ2-3, with D hard to call. The CDR3 sequence is CASSQLLGPLTDTQYF. CDR3 coding DNA: TGTGCCAGCAGCCAACTCTTGGGCCCTCTTACAGATACGCAGTATTTT.